This entry is about one TCR beta chain. The data belong to a study of blood T cell repertoires in COVID-19. In the study overall: The United States, Italy and Spain were the sources of the acute and convalescent COVID-19 samples.

Sequencing used immunoSEQ multiplex PCR; TCRdb keeps in-frame clones, though not all of them. The repertoire holds 75,000 to 85,000 clones, with roughly 86% as singletons. Germline CDR1 GTSNPN, CDR2 SVGIG (reference sequence). J lost 2 bases, V lost 8 bases, and 8 bases had no gene match. The CDR3 is made up of 15 amino acids. Sequencing was carried out using peripheral blood. This receptor was obtained from a human donor in a cohort sampled during active COVID-19. The J gene is TRBJ2-3, the V gene TRBV30; TRBD2 matches at 12 bases. CDR3 in amino acids: CARTRLAGATDTQYF. CDR3 nucleotide sequence: TGTGCCCGAACCCGACTAGCGGGGGCCACAGATACGCAGTATTTT.